A selection of T cell receptor beta chains follows, all from one sample in a study of shared clonotypes between healthy human individuals. Data came from immunoSEQ multiplex PCR; TCRdb stores just in-frame clones and leaves some out. The sample records about 2.1 million clones, under 95% being singletons. Sequencing used naive CD8+ T cells from PBMCs. The receptors stem from a man younger than 35 in good health. Some clones in this sample may be carry-over from other donors' samples. Each CDR3 is given with its conserved first and last residue. The order of the fields is J gene, V gene, CDR3 length, clone size, D gene, CDR3 DNA, CDR3 protein. The D gene is left open where the match is weak. The size field is filled for only some rows; it gives once, few, many or a size class.

j_gene: TRBJ2-7; v_gene: TRBV27; len: 13; abundance: NA; d_gene: TRBD2; CDR3nt: TGTGCCAGGAGAAGCGGGGTGGGCTACGAGCAGTACTTC; CDR3aa: CARRSGVGYEQYF
j_gene: TRBJ1-1; v_gene: TRBV29-1; len: 14; abundance: once; d_gene: NA; CDR3nt: TGCAGCGTTGGACAGAGGACATTTAACACTGAAGCTTTCTTT; CDR3aa: CSVGQRTFNTEAFF
j_gene: TRBJ2-5; v_gene: TRBV14; len: 15; abundance: NA; d_gene: NA; CDR3nt: TGTGCCAGCAGCCAAGGCCTAGCGACATGGGAGACCCAGTACTTC; CDR3aa: CASSQGLATWETQYF
j_gene: TRBJ2-6; v_gene: TRBV28; len: 23; abundance: NA; d_gene: NA; CDR3nt: TGTGCCAGCAGTGGAAATGCAGTAGTGGATCGAGCGGAGAACCCCTCTGGGGCCAACGTCCTGACTTTC; CDR3aa: CASSGNAVVDRAENPSGANVLTF
j_gene: TRBJ2-1; v_gene: TRBV7-3; len: 15; abundance: NA; d_gene: TRBD1; CDR3nt: TGTGCCAGCAGCTGGGGACAGGGGATATACAATGAGCAGTTCTTC; CDR3aa: CASSWGQGIYNEQFF
j_gene: TRBJ2-3; v_gene: TRBV7-9; len: 15; abundance: once; d_gene: NA; CDR3nt: TGTGCCAGCAGCCCACCTACCCGGGTTAGAGATACGCAGTATTTT; CDR3aa: CASSPPTRVRDTQYF
j_gene: TRBJ2-7; v_gene: TRBV7-9; len: 15; abundance: NA; d_gene: NA; CDR3nt: TGTGCCAGCAGCAGCTCGGCGGAGCGGCCCTACGAGCAGTACTTC; CDR3aa: CASSSSAERPYEQYF
j_gene: TRBJ2-1; v_gene: TRBV7-2; len: 13; abundance: NA; d_gene: NA; CDR3nt: TGTGCCAGCAGCTTAGTTGGGGGCAATGAGCAGTTCTTC; CDR3aa: CASSLVGGNEQFF
j_gene: TRBJ2-7; v_gene: TRBV5-1; len: 13; abundance: NA; d_gene: NA; CDR3nt: TGCGCCAGCAGCTTGAAAGGGTTCTACGAGCAGTACTTC; CDR3aa: CASSLKGFYEQYF
j_gene: TRBJ2-1; v_gene: TRBV7-6; len: 13; abundance: NA; d_gene: TRBD2; CDR3nt: TGTGCCAGCAGCTTAGAAATAGCGGGAGTTTCGTTCTTC; CDR3aa: CASSLEIAGVSFF
j_gene: TRBJ2-1; v_gene: TRBV9; len: 15; abundance: once; d_gene: TRBD2; CDR3nt: TGTGCCAGCAGTGTCACCGGGACTAGCGGGAGTGAGCAGTTCTTC; CDR3aa: CASSVTGTSGSEQFF
j_gene: TRBJ1-2; v_gene: TRBV2; len: 17; abundance: NA; d_gene: NA; CDR3nt: TGTGCCAGCAGTGAAGATAGGCAGGGCTACTTCGCGGGAGGCTACACCTTC; CDR3aa: CASSEDRQGYFAGGYTF
j_gene: TRBJ2-2; v_gene: TRBV7-3; len: 16; abundance: NA; d_gene: TRBD2; CDR3nt: TGTGCCAGCAGCTTAGTGCTTAGCGGGAGAGCCGGGGAGCTGTTTTTT; CDR3aa: CASSLVLSGRAGELFF
j_gene: TRBJ2-7; v_gene: TRBV28; len: 14; abundance: NA; d_gene: TRBD2; CDR3nt: TGTGCCAGCAGTCCACGGCGGGAGACTTACGAGCAGTACTTC; CDR3aa: CASSPRRETYEQYF
j_gene: TRBJ2-7; v_gene: TRBV5-1; len: 14; abundance: once; d_gene: NA; CDR3nt: TGCGCCAGCAGCCCGACGCCGGGTGCCTACGAGCAGTACTTC; CDR3aa: CASSPTPGAYEQYF
j_gene: TRBJ2-3; v_gene: TRBV2; len: 15; abundance: NA; d_gene: NA; CDR3nt: TGTGCCAGCAGTGACCCCACTTTTAACACAGATACGCAGTATTTT; CDR3aa: CASSDPTFNTDTQYF
j_gene: TRBJ2-1; v_gene: TRBV5-1; len: 13; abundance: NA; d_gene: NA; CDR3nt: TGCGCCAGCAAGGGGGACTCTCACAATGAGCAGTTCTTC; CDR3aa: CASKGDSHNEQFF
j_gene: TRBJ1-2; v_gene: TRBV27; len: 20; abundance: NA; d_gene: TRBD1; CDR3nt: TGTGCCAGCAGTTCGATTTCAGTCCCGGGACAGGGGAAAGCTAACTATGGCTACACCTTC; CDR3aa: CASSSISVPGQGKANYGYTF
j_gene: TRBJ2-2; v_gene: TRBV27; len: 14; abundance: once; d_gene: NA; CDR3nt: TGTGCCAGCAGTTTCCTCGGAGGCGCCGGGGAGCTGTTTTTT; CDR3aa: CASSFLGGAGELFF
j_gene: TRBJ1-4; v_gene: TRBV27; len: 14; abundance: few; d_gene: NA; CDR3nt: TGTGCCAGCAGTTTCAGGGCCTTCAATGAAAAACTGTTTTTT; CDR3aa: CASSFRAFNEKLFF